This T cell receptor beta chain was sequenced in a study of T cell changes during pregnancy in multiple sclerosis. Germline V gene data show CDR1 as SGHRS and CDR2 as YFSETQ. The CDR3 loop spans 16 amino acids. The V and J ends lost 0 bases and 7 bases, in that order; junction bases with no gene match: 8. Generated by immunoSEQ multiplex PCR, the TCRdb table keeps only in-frame clones and is missing some. Among around 36,000 clones listed, 91% were seen once. The sequencing used CD8+ T cells from peripheral blood mononuclear cells, collected before pregnancy. This TCR was sampled from a female donor with multiple sclerosis, enrolled in a pregnancy study. V and J are TRBV5-1 and TRBJ2-1, with 9 bases lining up with TRBD2. Here the CDR3 reads CASSLGMGLAGNEQFF. For the CDR3, the DNA is TGCGCCAGCAGCTTGGGCATGGGACTAGCAGGAAATGAGCAGTTCTTC.